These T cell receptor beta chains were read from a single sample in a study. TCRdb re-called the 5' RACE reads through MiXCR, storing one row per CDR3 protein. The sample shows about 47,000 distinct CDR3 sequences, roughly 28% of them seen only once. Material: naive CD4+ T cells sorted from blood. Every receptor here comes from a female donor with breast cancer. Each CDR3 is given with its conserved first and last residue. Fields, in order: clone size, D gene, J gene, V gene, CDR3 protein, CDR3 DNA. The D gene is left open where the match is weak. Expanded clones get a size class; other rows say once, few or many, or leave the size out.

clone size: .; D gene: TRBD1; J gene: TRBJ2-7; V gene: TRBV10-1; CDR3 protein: CASSGGQGGVEQYF; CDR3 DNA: TGCGCCAGCAGTGGTGGACAGGGGGGAGTCGAGCAGTACTTC
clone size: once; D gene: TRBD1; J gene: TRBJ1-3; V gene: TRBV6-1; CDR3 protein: CASSETAQGAGNTIYF; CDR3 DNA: TGTGCCAGCAGTGAAACGGCCCAGGGGGCTGGAAACACCATATATTTT
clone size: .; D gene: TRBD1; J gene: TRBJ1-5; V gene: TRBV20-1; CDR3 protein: CSALAGQGHRQPQHF; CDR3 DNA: TGCAGTGCGCTCGCGGGACAGGGACATCGTCAGCCCCAGCATTTT
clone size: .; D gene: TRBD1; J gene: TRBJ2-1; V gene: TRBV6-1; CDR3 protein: CASSEVNRGDNEQFF; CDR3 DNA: TGTGCCAGCAGTGAAGTGAACAGGGGAGACAATGAGCAGTTCTTC
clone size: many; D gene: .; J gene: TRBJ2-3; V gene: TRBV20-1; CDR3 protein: CSAGPGGSSTDTQYF; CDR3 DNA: TGCAGTGCAGGCCCCGGGGGCTCTAGCACAGATACGCAGTATTTT
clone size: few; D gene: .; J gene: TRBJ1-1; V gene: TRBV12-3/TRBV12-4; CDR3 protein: CASSFNPLGTEAFF; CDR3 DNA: TGTGCCAGCAGTTTCAACCCACTAGGCACTGAAGCTTTCTTT
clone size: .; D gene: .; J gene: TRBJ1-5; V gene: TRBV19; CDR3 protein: CASSMVGGQPQHF; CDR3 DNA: TGTGCCAGTAGTATGGTCGGGGGACAGCCCCAGCATTTT
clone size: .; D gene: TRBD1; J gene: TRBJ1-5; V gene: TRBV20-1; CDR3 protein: CSATDGGTVLHSNQPQHF; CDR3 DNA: TGCAGTGCTACCGACGGGGGGACAGTTCTCCATAGCAATCAGCCCCAGCATTTT
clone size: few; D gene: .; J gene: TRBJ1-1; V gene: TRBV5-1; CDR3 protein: CASSQGVNTEAFF; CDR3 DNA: TGCGCCAGCAGCCAGGGCGTGAACACTGAAGCTTTCTTT
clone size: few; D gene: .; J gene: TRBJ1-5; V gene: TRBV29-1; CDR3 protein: CSAEGVEDEGNQPQHF; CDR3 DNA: TGCAGCGCCGAGGGGGTGGAGGATGAAGGCAATCAGCCCCAGCATTTT
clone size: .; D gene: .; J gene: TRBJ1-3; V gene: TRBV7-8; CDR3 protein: CASSLGGGTGNTIYF; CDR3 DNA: TGTGCCAGCAGCTTAGGCGGGGGCACTGGAAACACCATATATTTT
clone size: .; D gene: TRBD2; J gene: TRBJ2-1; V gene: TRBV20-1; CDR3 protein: CSARQSSGGSYNEQFF; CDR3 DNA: TGCAGTGCTAGACAGTCTAGCGGGGGCTCCTACAATGAGCAGTTCTTC
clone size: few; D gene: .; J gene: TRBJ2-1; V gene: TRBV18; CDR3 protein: CASSPLGDEQFF; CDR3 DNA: TGTGCCAGCTCACCACTGGGGGATGAGCAGTTCTTC
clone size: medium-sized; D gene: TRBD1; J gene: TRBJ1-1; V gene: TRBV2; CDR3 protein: CASSWTGPNTEAFF; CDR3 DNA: TGTGCCAGCAGCTGGACAGGGCCCAACACTGAAGCTTTCTTT
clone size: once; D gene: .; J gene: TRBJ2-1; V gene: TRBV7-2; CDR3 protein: CASSLAATYNEQFF; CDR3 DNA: TGTGCCAGCAGCTTAGCGGCCACCTACAATGAGCAGTTCTTC
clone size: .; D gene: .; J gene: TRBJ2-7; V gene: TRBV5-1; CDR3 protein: CASSGEGGALLEEQYF; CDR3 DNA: TGCGCCAGCAGCGGGGAGGGGGGAGCCCTACTTGAAGAGCAGTACTTC
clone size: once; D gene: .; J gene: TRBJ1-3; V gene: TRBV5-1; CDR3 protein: CASSLQQESGNTIYF; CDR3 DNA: TGCGCCAGCAGCCTACAACAGGAGTCCGGAAACACCATATATTTT
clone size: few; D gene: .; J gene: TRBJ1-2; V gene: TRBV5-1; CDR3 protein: CASSLDEVSSYGYTF; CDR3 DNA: TGCGCCAGCAGCTTGGACGAAGTATCCAGCTATGGCTACACCTTC
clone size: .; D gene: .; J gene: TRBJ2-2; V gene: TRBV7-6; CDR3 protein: CASSLVFNTGELFF; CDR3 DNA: TGTGCCAGCAGCTTAGTCTTTAACACCGGGGAGCTGTTTTTT
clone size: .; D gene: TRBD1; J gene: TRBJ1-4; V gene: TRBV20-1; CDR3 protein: CSARAGTGREKLFF; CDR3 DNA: TGCAGTGCTAGAGCGGGGACAGGGCGGGAAAAACTGTTTTTT
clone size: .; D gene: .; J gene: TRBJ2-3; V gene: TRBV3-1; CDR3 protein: CASSLQRGDTQYF; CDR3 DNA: TGTGCCAGCAGCCTCCAGAGGGGAGATACGCAGTATTTT
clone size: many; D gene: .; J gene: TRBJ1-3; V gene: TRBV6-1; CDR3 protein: CASSPNSSGNTIYF; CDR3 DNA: TGTGCCAGCAGTCCAAACAGCTCTGGAAACACCATATATTTT
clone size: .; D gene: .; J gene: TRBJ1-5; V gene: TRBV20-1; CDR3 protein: CSARDSRIPYQPQHF; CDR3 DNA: TGCAGTGCTAGAGATTCGAGGATACCCTATCAGCCCCAGCATTTT
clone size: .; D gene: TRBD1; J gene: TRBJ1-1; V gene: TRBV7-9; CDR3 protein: CASIQTGFSEAFF; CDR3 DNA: TGTGCCAGCATCCAGACAGGGTTTTCTGAAGCTTTCTTT
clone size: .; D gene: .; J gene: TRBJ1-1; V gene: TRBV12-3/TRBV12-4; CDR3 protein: CASSLRQSMTEAFF; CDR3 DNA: TGTGCCAGCAGTTTAAGACAGAGTATGACTGAAGCTTTCTTT
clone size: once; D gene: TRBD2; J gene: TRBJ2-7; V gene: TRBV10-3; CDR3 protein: CASSYRLAGDEQYF; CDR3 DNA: TGTGCCAGCAGTTACCGGCTAGCGGGGGACGAGCAGTACTTC
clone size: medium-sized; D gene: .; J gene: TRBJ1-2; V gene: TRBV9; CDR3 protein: CASSRDENYGYTF; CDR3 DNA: TGTGCCAGCAGCCGGGACGAGAACTATGGCTACACCTTC
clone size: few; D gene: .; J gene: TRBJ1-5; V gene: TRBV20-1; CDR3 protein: CSARDVRAPYSNQPQHF; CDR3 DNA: TGCAGTGCTAGAGACGTAAGGGCACCTTATAGCAATCAGCCCCAGCATTTT
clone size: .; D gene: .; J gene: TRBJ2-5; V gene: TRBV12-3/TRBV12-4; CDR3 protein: CASSRRETQYF; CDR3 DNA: TGTGCCAGCAGTCGGCGGGAGACCCAGTACTTC